The rows below give T cell receptor beta chains drawn from one sample of a study of PD-1 blockade in classical Hodgkin lymphoma. Sequenced by immunoSEQ multiplex PCR; TCRdb stores in-frame clones only, minus some. The sample consists of about 30,000 clones, 90% to 95% of them appearing once. The material sequenced was peripheral blood mononuclear cells (PBMCs). The receptors were sampled from a human donor with classical Hodgkin lymphoma. CDR3s include the opening cysteine and the closing phenylalanine or tryptophan. The D gene is left open where the match is weak. Size is omitted from some rows. Given values are once, few, many or a class for expanded clones.

j_gene | v_gene | abundance | d_gene | CDR3aa | CDR3nt
TRBJ1-1 | TRBV5-1 | . | . | CASSLMGLNTEAFF | TGCGCCAGCAGCTTAATGGGCCTGAACACTGAAGCTTTCTTT
TRBJ2-3 | TRBV5-1 | . | TRBD1 | CASSRGQGPDTQYF | TGCGCCAGCAGCAGGGGACAGGGTCCAGATACGCAGTATTTT
TRBJ1-1 | TRBV9 | . | TRBD1 | CASSIQDRGTEAFF | TGTGCCAGCAGCATACAAGACAGGGGAACTGAAGCTTTCTTT
TRBJ2-1 | TRBV23-1 | . | . | CASSQSRGNEQFF | TGCGCCAGCAGTCAATCCAGGGGCAATGAGCAGTTCTTC
TRBJ2-3 | TRBV27 | . | TRBD2 | CASSPRAGVTDTQYF | TGTGCCAGCAGTCCAAGAGCGGGAGTGACAGATACGCAGTATTTT
TRBJ2-2 | TRBV19 | . | TRBD2 | CASSALRGRDWAGGSTGELFF | TGTGCCAGTAGTGCCCTACGGGGGCGAGATTGGGCGGGAGGTTCCACCGGGGAGCTGTTTTTT
TRBJ2-3 | TRBV7-1 | once | . | CASSSQYRPPAGRERNWGTDTQYF | TGTGCCAGCAGCTCCCAGTACAGACCCCCGGCGGGAAGGGAAAGGAATTGGGGCACAGATACGCAGTATTTT
TRBJ2-4 | TRBV7-9 | . | TRBD2 | CASSLFGREANRDKNIQYF | TGTGCCAGCAGCTTATTTGGCCGGGAGGCGAACAGAGATAAAAACATTCAGTACTTC
TRBJ1-2 | TRBV4-2 | . | . | CASSQGAGTNYGYTF | TGTGCCAGCAGCCAAGGGGCTGGGACTAACTATGGCTACACCTTC
TRBJ2-7 | TRBV28 | once | TRBD2 | CASTTSGRAVDRQYF | TGTGCCAGCACTACTAGCGGGAGGGCCGTTGACCGGCAGTACTTC
TRBJ2-6 | TRBV9 | . | . | CASSVGGPRAANVLTF | TGTGCCAGCAGCGTAGGTGGACCACGCGCGGCCAACGTCCTGACTTTC
TRBJ2-5 | TRBV7-2 | . | TRBD2 | CASSLEGLAGQTQYF | TGTGCCAGCAGCTTAGAGGGGCTAGCGGGCCAGACCCAGTACTTC